The 5 T cell receptor beta chains below were found in one sample sequenced in a study of tissue T cells after allogeneic stem cell transplantation. Data came from immunoSEQ multiplex PCR; TCRdb stores just in-frame clones and leaves some out. The sample yields about 5,000 clones, about 40% seen once. This sample's time point: mouse harvest day 14 after allogeneic transplant. Each mouse received 10^7 T-cell-depleted marrow cells plus 10^6 splenic CD5+ T cells by tail vein. The sequenced sample consisted of gut tissue. The origin of the receptors is a female BALB/c mouse given C57BL/6 T cells with graft-versus-host disease after an allogeneic hematopoietic cell transplant.

By share, this clone counts as medium-sized. The gene names given are mouse names. The sequenced fragment ends 1 residue before the CDR3 boundary, so the rest is inferred from the germline J gene. V usage is TRBV23 and J usage is TRBJ2-5; the DNA was not compared with TRBD1, the D call given in the table. The CDR3 covers 14 residues. Germline V lookup: CDR1 KGHTA, CDR2 FQNQQP. The sequenced part of the CDR3 DNA is TGCTCCAGCAGTCAAGAGGGGAGCCAAGACACCCAGTAC. It translates to CSSSQEGSQDTQY. The complete CDR3 sequence is CSSSQEGSQDTQYF.

There are a few counts of this clone. Mouse germline and gene names are used. With the read ending 1 residue before the CDR3 end, the germline J gene is used to fill in that end. The chain has TRBV23 and TRBJ2-3; the D segment call TRBD2 is taken from the table without a DNA check. The CDR3 totals 15 residues. Germline V gene sequence: CDR1 KGHTA, CDR2 FQNQQP. The CDR3 bases that were read are TGCTCCAGCACCTGGACTGGGGGGCGTGCAGAAACGCTGTAT. Translating it yields CSSTWTGGRAETLY. The entire CDR3 protein reads CSSTWTGGRAETLYF.

In the case of this clone: Mouse names are used for the genes. Read data end 1 residue before the CDR3 end; the end is taken from the germline J gene. This chain joins TRBV2 and TRBJ2-2; 8 bases are shared with TRBD2. Germline values: CDR1 LGHNA, CDR2 YSYQKL. This CDR3 has 16 residues. Trimming took 1 base from V and 0 from J; bases not matched to a gene: 1. The covered CDR3 bases are TGTGCCAGCAGCCAAGGGGGGGGCACAAACACCGGGCAGCTCTAC. It yields the protein CASSQGGGTNTGQLY. In full, the CDR3 reads CASSQGGGTNTGQLYF.

About this clone itself: Mouse germline and gene names are used. The read comes to an end 1 residue before the CDR3 does, leaving the germline J gene to fill in the end. This chain joins TRBV13-3 and TRBJ2-7; a possible D gene is TRBD1 (7 bases). The CDR3 length is 14 residues. Between the trimmed V and J ends, which lost 0 bases and 5 bases, there was a span of 12 bases. Germline CDR1 and CDR2: NNHDY and SYVADS. CDR3 DNA (partial): TGTGCCAGCAGTGATGCAGGGGGGAGGAATGAACAGTAC. It yields the protein CASSDAGGRNEQY. The full CDR3 protein is CASSDAGGRNEQYF.

In this sample, this clone turned up a few times. Mouse germline and gene names are used. The DNA ends 1 residue before the CDR3 does, and the rest of the CDR3 is filled in from the germline J gene. This rearrangement joins TRBV3 to TRBJ1-2; D gene ambiguous. Germline V lookup: CDR1 SNHLY, CDR2 FYNGKV (reference sequence). The CDR3 length is 13 residues. V dropped 5 bases and J dropped 0 bases, with 7 bases sitting between them. CDR3 amino acids: CASSGLANSDYTF. Partial CDR3 DNA: TGTGCCAGCAGCGGGCTTGCAAACTCCGACTACACC.